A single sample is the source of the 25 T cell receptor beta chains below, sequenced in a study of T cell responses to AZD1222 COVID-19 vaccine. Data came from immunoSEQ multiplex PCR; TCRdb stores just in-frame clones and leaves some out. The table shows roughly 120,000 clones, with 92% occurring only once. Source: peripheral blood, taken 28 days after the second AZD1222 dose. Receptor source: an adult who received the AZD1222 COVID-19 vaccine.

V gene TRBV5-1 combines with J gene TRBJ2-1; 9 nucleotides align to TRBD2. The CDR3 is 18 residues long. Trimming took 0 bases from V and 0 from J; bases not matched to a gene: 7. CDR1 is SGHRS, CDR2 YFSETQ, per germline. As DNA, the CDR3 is TGCGCCAGCAGCTTGGACCCTAGCGGGACCGCCTCCTACAATGAGCAGTTCTTC. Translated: CASSLDPSGTASYNEQFF.

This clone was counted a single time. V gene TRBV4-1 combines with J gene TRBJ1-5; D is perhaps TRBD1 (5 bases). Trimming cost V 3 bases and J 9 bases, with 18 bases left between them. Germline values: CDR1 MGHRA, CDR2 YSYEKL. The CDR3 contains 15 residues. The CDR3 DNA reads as TGCGCCAGCAGCCAGGGCAGGGCCCAGCAGGGGCCCCAGCATTTT. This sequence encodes CASSQGRAQQGPQHF.

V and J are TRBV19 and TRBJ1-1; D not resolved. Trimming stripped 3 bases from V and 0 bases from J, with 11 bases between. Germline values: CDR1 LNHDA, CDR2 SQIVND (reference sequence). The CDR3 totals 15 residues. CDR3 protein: CASSIKGRLNTEAFF. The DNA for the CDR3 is TGTGCCAGTAGTATCAAAGGCAGGCTGAACACTGAAGCTTTCTTT.

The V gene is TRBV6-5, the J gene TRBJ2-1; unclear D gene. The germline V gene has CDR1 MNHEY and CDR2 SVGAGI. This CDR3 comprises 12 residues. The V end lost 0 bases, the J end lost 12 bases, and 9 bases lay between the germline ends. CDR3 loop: CASSYSQSVQFF. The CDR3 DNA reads TGTGCCAGCAGTTACTCACAGTCGGTGCAGTTCTTC.

CDR3 sequence reads: CASSWARDRVPGSPLHF. The CDR3 bases are TGTGCCAGCAGCTGGGCCCGGGACAGGGTACCAGGGTCACCCCTCCACTTT. The rearrangement uses TRBV7-8 and TRBJ1-6; 9 positions match TRBD1. Germline V gene data show CDR1 as SGHVS and CDR2 as FQNEAQ. J gave up 10 bases and V 4 bases, and 14 bases lay outside the gene matches. The length of the CDR3 is 17 residues.

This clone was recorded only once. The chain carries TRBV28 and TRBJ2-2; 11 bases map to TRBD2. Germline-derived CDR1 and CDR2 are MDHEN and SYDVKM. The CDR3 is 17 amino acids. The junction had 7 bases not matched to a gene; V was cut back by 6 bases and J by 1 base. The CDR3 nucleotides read TGTGCCAGCAGACCCACTAGCGGGAGCTTGAACACCGGGGAGCTGTTTTTT. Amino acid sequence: CASRPTSGSLNTGELFF.

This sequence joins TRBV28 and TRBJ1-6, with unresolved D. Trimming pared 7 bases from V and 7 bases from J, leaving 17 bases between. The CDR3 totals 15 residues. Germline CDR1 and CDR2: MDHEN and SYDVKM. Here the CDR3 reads CASTDSGGLNSPLHF. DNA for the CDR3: TGTGCCAGCACTGACTCGGGCGGCCTAAATTCACCCCTCCACTTT. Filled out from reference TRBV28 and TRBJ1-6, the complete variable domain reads DVKVTQSSRYLVKRTGEKVFLECVQDMDHENMFWYRQDPGLGLRLIYFSYDVKMKEKGDIPEGYSVSREKKERFSLILESASTNQTSMYLCASTDSGGLNSPLHFGNGTRLTVT.

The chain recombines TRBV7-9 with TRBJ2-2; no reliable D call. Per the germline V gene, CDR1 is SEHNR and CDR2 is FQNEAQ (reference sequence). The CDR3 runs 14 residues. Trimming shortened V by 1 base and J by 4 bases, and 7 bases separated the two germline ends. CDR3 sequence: CASSLVPTTGELFF. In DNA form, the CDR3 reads TGTGCCAGCAGCTTAGTACCGACCACCGGGGAGCTGTTTTTT.

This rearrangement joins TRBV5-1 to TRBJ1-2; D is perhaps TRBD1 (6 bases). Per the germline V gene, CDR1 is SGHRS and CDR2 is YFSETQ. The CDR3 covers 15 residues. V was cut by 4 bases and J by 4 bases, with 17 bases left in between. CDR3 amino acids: CASSPTGPDAYGYTF. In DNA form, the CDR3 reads TGCGCCAGCAGCCCCACAGGGCCCGACGCCTATGGCTACACCTTC.

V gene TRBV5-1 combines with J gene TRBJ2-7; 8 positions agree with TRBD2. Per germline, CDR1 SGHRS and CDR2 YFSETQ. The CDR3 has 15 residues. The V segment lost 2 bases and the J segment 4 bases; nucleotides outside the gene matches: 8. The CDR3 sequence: CASSFGLSGAYEQYF. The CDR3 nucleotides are TGCGCCAGCAGCTTCGGGCTTAGCGGGGCTTACGAGCAGTACTTC.

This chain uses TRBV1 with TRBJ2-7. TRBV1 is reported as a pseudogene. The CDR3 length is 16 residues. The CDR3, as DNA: TGCACCAGCAGCCAAGATCGGGGCGGAAGAGCCTACGAGCAGTACTTC. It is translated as CTSSQDRGGRAYEQYF.

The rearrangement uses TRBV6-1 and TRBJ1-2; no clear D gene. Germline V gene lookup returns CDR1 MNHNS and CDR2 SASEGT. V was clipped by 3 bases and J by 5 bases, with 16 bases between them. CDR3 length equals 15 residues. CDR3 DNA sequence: TGTGCCAGCAGTGAGCTTGCCTCCCGAGGGTATGGCTACACCTTC. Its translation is CASSELASRGYGYTF.

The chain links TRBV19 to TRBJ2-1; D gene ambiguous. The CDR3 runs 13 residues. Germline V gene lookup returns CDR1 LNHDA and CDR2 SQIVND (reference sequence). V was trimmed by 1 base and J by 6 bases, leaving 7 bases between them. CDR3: CASSIGHTNEQFF. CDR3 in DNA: TGTGCCAGTAGTATAGGGCACACCAATGAGCAGTTCTTC.

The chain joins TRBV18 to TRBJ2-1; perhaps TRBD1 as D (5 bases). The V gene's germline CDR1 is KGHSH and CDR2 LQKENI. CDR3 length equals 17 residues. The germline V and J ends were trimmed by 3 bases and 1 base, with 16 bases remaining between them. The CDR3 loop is CASSPRTQGSSYNEQFF. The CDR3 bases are TGTGCCAGCTCACCTCGTACGCAGGGTTCATCCTACAATGAGCAGTTCTTC.

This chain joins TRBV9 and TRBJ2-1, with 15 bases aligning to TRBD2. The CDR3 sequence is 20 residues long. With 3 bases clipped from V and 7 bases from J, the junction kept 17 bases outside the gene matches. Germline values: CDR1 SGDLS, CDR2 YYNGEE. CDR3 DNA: TGTGCCAGCAGCGAGGCAATGGGACTAGCGGGAGGTCCGTTGGGTAATGAGCAGTTCTTC. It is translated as CASSEAMGLAGGPLGNEQFF.

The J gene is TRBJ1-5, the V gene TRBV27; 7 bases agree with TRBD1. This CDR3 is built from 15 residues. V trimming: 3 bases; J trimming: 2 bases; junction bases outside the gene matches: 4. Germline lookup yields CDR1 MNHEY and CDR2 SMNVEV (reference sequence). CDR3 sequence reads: CASSLGQGGNQPQHF. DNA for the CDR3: TGTGCCAGCAGTTTGGGTCAGGGGGGCAATCAGCCCCAGCATTTT.

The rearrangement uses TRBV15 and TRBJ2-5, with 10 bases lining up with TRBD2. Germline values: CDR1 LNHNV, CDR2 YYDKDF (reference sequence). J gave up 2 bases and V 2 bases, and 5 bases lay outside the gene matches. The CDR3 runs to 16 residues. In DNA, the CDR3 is TGTGCCACCAGCAGACCCGGGACTAGCGAACAAGAGACCCAGTACTTC. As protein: CATSRPGTSEQETQYF.

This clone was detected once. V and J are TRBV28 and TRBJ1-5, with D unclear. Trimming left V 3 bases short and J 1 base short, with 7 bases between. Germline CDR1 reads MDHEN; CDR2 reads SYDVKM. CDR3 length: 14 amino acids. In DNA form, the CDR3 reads TGTGCCAGCAGTTTGTTCCCAAGCAATCAGCCCCAGCATTTT. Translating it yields CASSLFPSNQPQHF.

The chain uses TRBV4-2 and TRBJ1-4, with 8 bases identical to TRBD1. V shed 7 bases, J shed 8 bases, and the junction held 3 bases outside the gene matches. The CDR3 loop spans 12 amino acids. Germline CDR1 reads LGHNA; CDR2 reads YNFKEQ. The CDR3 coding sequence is TGTGCCAGCAACAACAGGGGGGAAAAACTGTTTTTT. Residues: CASNNRGEKLFF.

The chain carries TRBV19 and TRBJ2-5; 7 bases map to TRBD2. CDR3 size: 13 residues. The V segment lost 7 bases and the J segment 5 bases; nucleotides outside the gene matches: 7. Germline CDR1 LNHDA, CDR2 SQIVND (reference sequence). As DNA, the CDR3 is TGTGCCAGTACGGGGGGATTTGGGGAGACCCAGTACTTC. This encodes CASTGGFGETQYF.

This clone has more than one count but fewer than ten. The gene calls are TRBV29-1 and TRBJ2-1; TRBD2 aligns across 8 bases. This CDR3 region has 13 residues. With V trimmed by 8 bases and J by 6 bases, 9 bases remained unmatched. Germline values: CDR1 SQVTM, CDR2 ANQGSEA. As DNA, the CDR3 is TGCAGCATTGGAGCGGGAGAGGCCAATGAGCAGTTCTTC. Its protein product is CSIGAGEANEQFF.

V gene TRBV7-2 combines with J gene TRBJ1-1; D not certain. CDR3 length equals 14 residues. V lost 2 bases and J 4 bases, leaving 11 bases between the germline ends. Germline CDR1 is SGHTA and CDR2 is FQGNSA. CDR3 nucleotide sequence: TGTGCCAGCAGCTTAACTAGCGAAGGCACTGAAGCTTTCTTT. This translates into CASSLTSEGTEAFF.

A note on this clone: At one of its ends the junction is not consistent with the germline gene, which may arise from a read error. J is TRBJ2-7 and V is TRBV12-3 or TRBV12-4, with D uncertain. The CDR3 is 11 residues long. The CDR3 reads CASSLGGALSF. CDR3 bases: TGTGCCAGCAGTTTAGGAGGCGCCCTCTCTTTC.

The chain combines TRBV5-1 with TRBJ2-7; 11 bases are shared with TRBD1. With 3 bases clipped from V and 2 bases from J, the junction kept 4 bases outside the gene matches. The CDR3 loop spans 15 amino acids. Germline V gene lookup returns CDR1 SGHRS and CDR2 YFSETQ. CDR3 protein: CASSSPGQGAYEQYF. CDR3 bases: TGCGCCAGCAGCTCCCCGGGACAGGGGGCCTACGAGCAGTACTTC. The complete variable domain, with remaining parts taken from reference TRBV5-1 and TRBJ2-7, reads KAGVTQTPRYLIKTRGQQVTLSCSPISGHRSVSWYQQTPGQGLQFLFEYFSETQRNKGNFPGRFSGRQFSNSRSEMNVSTLELGDSALYLCASSSPGQGAYEQYFGPGTRLTVT.

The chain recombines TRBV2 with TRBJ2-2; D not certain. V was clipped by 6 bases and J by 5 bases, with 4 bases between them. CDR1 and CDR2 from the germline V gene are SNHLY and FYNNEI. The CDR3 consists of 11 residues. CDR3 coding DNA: TGTGCCAGCAGGGGTACCGGGGAGCTGTTTTTT. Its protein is CASRGTGELFF.